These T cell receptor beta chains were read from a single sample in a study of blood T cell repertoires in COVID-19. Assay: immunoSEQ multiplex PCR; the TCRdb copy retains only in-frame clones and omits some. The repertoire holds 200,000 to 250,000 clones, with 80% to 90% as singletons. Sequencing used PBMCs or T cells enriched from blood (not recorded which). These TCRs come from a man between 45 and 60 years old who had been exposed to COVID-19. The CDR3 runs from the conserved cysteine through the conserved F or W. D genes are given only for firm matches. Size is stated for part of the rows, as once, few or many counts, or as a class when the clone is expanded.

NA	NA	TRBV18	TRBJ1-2	CASSPRGRLGYGYTF	TGTGCCAGCTCACCACGGGGGCGCTTAGGCTATGGCTACACCTTC
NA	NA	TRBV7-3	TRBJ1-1	CASSPAPGGTEAFF	TGTGCCAGCAGCCCCGCCCCGGGGGGCACTGAAGCTTTCTTT
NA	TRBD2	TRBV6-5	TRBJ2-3	CASSPPGLPDTQYF	TGTGCCAGCAGTCCACCGGGACTACCAGATACGCAGTATTTT
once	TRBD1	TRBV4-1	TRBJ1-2	CASSQTGTGNYGYTF	TGCGCCAGCAGCCAAACCGGGACAGGGAACTATGGCTACACCTTC
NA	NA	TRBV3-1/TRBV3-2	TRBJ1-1	CASSQTKSVAKEAFF	TGTGCCAGCAGCCAAACCAAAAGTGTAGCGAAAGAAGCTTTCTTT
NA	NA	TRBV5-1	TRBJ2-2	CASSLLVQNTGELFF	TGCGCCAGCAGCTTACTGGTCCAGAACACCGGGGAGCTGTTTTTT
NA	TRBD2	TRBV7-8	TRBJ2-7	CASSFRPSTSGGTYEQYF	TGTGCCAGCAGCTTCCGCCCATCGACTAGCGGGGGAACCTACGAGCAGTACTTC
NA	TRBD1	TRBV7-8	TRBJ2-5	CASSLGHRGMQETQYF	TGTGCCAGCAGCTTAGGACACAGGGGTATGCAAGAGACCCAGTACTTC
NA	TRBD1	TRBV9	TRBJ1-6	CASSVWDRGGNSPLHF	TGTGCCAGCAGCGTATGGGACAGGGGCGGTAATTCACCCCTCCACTTT
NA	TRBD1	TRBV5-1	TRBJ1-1	CASSQRTGAMNTEAFF	TGCGCCAGCAGCCAACGGACAGGCGCTATGAACACTGAAGCTTTCTTT
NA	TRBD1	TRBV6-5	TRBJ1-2	CASSTGTGYYGYTF	TGTGCCAGCAGTACCGGGACAGGGTACTATGGCTACACCTTC
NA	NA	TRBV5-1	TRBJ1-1	CASSVSRGAPIEAFF	TGCGCCAGCAGCGTGTCCAGGGGCGCCCCCATTGAAGCTTTCTTT
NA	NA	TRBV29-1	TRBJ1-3	CSVDGGSSGNTIYF	TGCAGCGTTGATGGGGGGAGCTCTGGAAACACCATATATTTT
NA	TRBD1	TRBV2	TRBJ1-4	CASSEYGGAGGQKLFF	TGTGCCAGCAGTGAATATGGTGGGGCAGGGGGGCAGAAACTGTTTTTT
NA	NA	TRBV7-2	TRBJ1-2	CASSPTRQMTGYTF	TGTGCCAGCAGCCCAACCAGACAGATGACCGGCTACACCTTC
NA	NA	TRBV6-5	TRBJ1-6	CASSSTGTKRSPLHF	TGTGCCAGCAGTTCCACCGGGACAAAAAGGTCGCCCCTCCACTTT
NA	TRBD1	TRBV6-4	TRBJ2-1	CASSGGGRGLGEQFF	TGTGCCAGCAGTGGAGGGGGCAGGGGTTTAGGTGAGCAGTTCTTC
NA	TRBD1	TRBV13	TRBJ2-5	CASSSRTGGRWLQETQYF	TGTGCCAGCAGCTCTAGGACAGGGGGACGATGGTTACAAGAGACCCAGTACTTC
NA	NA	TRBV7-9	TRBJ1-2	CASSLAIESYGYTF	TGTGCCAGCAGCTTAGCAATAGAGTCCTATGGCTACACCTTC
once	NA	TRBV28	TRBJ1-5	CASSLAAYSNQPQHF	TGTGCCAGCAGTTTAGCTGCGTATAGCAATCAGCCCCAGCATTTT
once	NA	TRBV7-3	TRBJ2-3	CASSPKSGGWGDTQYF	TGTGCCAGCAGCCCCAAATCGGGGGGCTGGGGAGATACGCAGTATTTT
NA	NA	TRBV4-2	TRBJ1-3	CASSQGPGTGNTIYF	TGTGCCAGCAGCCAAGGTCCAGGGACTGGAAACACCATATATTTT
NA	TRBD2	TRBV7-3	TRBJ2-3	CASSLGGYGTDTQYF	TGTGCCAGCAGCCTCGGGGGGTATGGCACAGATACGCAGTATTTT
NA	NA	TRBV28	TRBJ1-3	CASSLWEVGNTIYF	TGTGCCAGCAGTTTGTGGGAGGTCGGAAACACCATATATTTT
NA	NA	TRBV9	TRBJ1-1	CASSVTGDNTEAFF	TGTGCCAGCAGCGTGACGGGGGATAACACTGAAGCTTTCTTT
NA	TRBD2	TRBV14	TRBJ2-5	CASSRGLAEETQYF	TGTGCCAGCAGCCGGGGACTAGCGGAAGAGACCCAGTACTTC
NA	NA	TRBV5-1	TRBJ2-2	CASSSQAQMNPGELFF	TGCGCCAGCAGCTCCCAGGCCCAGATGAACCCCGGGGAGCTGTTTTTT
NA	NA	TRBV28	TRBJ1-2	CASSQRSYLTDLIYGYTF	TGTGCCAGTTCTCAAAGATCGTACCTCACGGACTTGATCTATGGCTACACCTTC
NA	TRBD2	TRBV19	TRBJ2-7	CASSNERGNLYEQYF	TGTGCCAGTAGTAACGAGCGGGGGAACCTCTACGAGCAGTACTTC
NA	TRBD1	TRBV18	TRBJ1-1	CASSPTGTGITEAFF	TGTGCCAGCTCACCAACCGGGACAGGTATCACTGAAGCTTTCTTT
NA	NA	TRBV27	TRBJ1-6	CASSFARNSYSPLHF	TGTGCCAGCAGTTTTGCCAGGAATAGTTATTCACCCCTCCACTTT
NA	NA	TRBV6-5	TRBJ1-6	CASSSQGINNSPLHF	TGTGCCAGCAGTTCACAGGGAATCAATAATTCACCCCTCCACTTT
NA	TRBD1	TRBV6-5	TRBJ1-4	CASSLMRTGDEKLFF	TGTGCCAGCAGTTTGATGAGGACAGGGGATGAAAAACTGTTTTTT
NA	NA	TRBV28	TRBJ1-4	CASSTGPVDAKLFF	TGTGCCAGCAGCACAGGGCCGGTCGATGCAAAACTGTTTTTT
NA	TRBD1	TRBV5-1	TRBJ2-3	CASSPTGGAVTDTQYF	TGCGCCAGCAGCCCAACAGGGGGCGCGGTCACAGATACGCAGTATTTT
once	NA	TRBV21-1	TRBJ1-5	CASSKGYSMIFPSNQPQHF	TGTGCCAGCAGCAAAGGCTACAGTATGATCTTTCCTAGCAATCAGCCCCAGCATTTT
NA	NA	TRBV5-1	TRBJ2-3	CASSLQAGTDTQYF	TGCGCCAGCAGCTTGCAGGCGGGGACAGATACGCAGTATTTT
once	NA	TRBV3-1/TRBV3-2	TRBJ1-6	CASSQVGGSPLHF	TGTGCCAGCAGCCAAGTCGGGGGTTCACCCCTCCACTTT
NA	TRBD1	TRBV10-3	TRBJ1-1	CAISDRGGVGTEAFF	TGTGCCATCAGCGACAGGGGTGGCGTTGGCACTGAAGCTTTCTTT
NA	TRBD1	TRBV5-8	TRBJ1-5	CASSTTGTGTNQPQHF	TGTGCCAGCAGCACAACCGGGACAGGGACGAATCAGCCCCAGCATTTT
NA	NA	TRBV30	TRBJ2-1	CAWSVNRYNEQFF	TGTGCCTGGAGTGTAAACAGATACAATGAGCAGTTCTTC
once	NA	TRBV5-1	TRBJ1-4	CASTPTQGTNEKLFF	TGCGCCAGCACCCCGACACAGGGTACTAATGAAAAACTGTTTTTT
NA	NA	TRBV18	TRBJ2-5	CASSPPSGYQETQYF	TGTGCCAGCTCACCACCGTCGGGGTACCAAGAGACCCAGTACTTC
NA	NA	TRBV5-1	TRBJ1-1	CASSSLTGAHTEAFF	TGCGCCAGCAGCTCGCTGACAGGAGCTCACACTGAAGCTTTCTTT
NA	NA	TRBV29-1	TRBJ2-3	CSVEEGGGLGTDTQYF	TGCAGCGTTGAAGAAGGTGGGGGCCTGGGCACAGATACGCAGTATTTT
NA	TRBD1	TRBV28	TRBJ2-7	CASSSRDSWGYEQYF	TGTGCCAGCAGCTCCCGGGACAGCTGGGGCTACGAGCAGTACTTC
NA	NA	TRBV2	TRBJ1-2	CASTGRGYTF	TGTGCCAGCACAGGAAGAGGCTACACCTTC
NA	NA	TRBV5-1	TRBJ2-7	CASSPEEVGEQYF	TGCGCCAGCAGCCCAGAGGAGGTAGGCGAGCAGTACTTC
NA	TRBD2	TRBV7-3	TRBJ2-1	CASSNSGGALNEQFF	TGTGCCAGCAGCAATAGCGGGGGGGCTTTGAATGAGCAGTTCTTC
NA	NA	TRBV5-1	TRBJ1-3	CASGSGTSAGNTIYF	TGCGCCAGCGGTTCCGGGACATCGGCTGGAAACACCATATATTTT
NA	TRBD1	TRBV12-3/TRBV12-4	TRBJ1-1	CASSRQGGTEAFF	TGTGCCAGCAGCCGACAGGGTGGCACTGAAGCTTTCTTT
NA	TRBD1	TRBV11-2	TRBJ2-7	CASSLFWDRGGYEQYF	TGTGCCAGCAGCTTATTTTGGGACAGAGGTGGGTACGAGCAGTACTTC